This T cell receptor beta chain was captured by sequencing in a study of control samples from healthy donors and cancer patients. Assay: immunoSEQ multiplex PCR; the TCRdb copy retains only in-frame clones and omits some. The sample holds about 82,000 clones; around 94% are singletons and the top ten take 4.5% to 5.5%. The CDR3 contains 13 residues. V dropped 4 bases and J dropped 6 bases, with 12 bases sitting between them. Germline CDR1 MNHEY, CDR2 SMNVEV (reference sequence). V and J are TRBV27 and TRBJ1-1; TRBD1 might be the D (6 bases). The receptor was isolated from a woman younger than 30 in good health. The specimen was blood. The CDR3 sequence: CASSSQGIAEAFF. In DNA form, the CDR3 reads TGTGCCAGCAGTTCCCAGGGGATCGCTGAAGCTTTCTTT.